Listed below are T cell receptor beta chains from one sample, sequenced in a study of blood T cell repertoires in COVID-19. The protocol was immunoSEQ multiplex PCR, while the TCRdb copy is restricted to in-frame clones and leaves out a portion. The sample includes about 210,000 clones, around four fifths of them seen just once. Sequencing was done on a sample of peripheral blood. Receptors were obtained from a woman aged 40 to 55 with active or convalescent COVID-19. Each CDR3 is given with its conserved first and last residue.

v_gene	j_gene	CDR3aa
TRBV9	TRBJ1-2	CASSVGDTRGYTF
TRBV6-1	TRBJ2-3	CASSATGTRGTDTQYF
TRBV14	TRBJ2-1	CASSQVNNEQFF
TRBV5-1	TRBJ1-2	CASSLNAGTANYGYTF
TRBV29-1	TRBJ1-1	CSAGTGGTEAFF
TRBV24-1	TRBJ1-3	CATSDGQVPGGNTIYF
TRBV6-2/TRBV6-3	TRBJ1-1	CASSGGQGRLTEAFF
TRBV5-5	TRBJ2-2	CASSTGPMATGELFF
TRBV5-1	TRBJ1-4	CASSLYENEKLFF
TRBV27	TRBJ2-4	CASSLRLATQNIQYF
TRBV12-3/TRBV12-4	TRBJ2-7	CASRRQESYEQYF
TRBV5-1	TRBJ2-1	CASSLSGSGNEQFF
TRBV11-3	TRBJ1-4	CASSQGTSEKLFF
TRBV3-1/TRBV3-2	TRBJ2-7	CASSQKSRVEQYF
TRBV28	TRBJ1-2	CATSETGGDYGYTF
TRBV7-2	TRBJ1-2	CASSLDREGYTF
TRBV6-4	TRBJ2-4	CASSDPRWRVFSIQYF
TRBV7-2	TRBJ2-7	CASSPATEQYF
TRBV7-2	TRBJ1-2	CASSPGTGYGYTF
TRBV10-1	TRBJ2-2	CASSEWGTGDTGELFF
TRBV6-5	TRBJ2-3	CASRIGRGLRDTQYF
TRBV12-2	TRBJ2-3	CASRLAPTSGRPGTDTQYF
TRBV19	TRBJ1-6	CASSIATTPKSPLHF
TRBV19	TRBJ2-7	CASSHTSGGGEQYF
TRBV4-1	TRBJ1-3	CASRSQGSGNTIYF
TRBV6-5	TRBJ2-3	CASSYSTSRTGDTQYF
TRBV6-2/TRBV6-3	TRBJ2-6	CASSNDRGGSGANVLTF
TRBV6-2/TRBV6-3	TRBJ2-7	CASSRTTAWEQYF